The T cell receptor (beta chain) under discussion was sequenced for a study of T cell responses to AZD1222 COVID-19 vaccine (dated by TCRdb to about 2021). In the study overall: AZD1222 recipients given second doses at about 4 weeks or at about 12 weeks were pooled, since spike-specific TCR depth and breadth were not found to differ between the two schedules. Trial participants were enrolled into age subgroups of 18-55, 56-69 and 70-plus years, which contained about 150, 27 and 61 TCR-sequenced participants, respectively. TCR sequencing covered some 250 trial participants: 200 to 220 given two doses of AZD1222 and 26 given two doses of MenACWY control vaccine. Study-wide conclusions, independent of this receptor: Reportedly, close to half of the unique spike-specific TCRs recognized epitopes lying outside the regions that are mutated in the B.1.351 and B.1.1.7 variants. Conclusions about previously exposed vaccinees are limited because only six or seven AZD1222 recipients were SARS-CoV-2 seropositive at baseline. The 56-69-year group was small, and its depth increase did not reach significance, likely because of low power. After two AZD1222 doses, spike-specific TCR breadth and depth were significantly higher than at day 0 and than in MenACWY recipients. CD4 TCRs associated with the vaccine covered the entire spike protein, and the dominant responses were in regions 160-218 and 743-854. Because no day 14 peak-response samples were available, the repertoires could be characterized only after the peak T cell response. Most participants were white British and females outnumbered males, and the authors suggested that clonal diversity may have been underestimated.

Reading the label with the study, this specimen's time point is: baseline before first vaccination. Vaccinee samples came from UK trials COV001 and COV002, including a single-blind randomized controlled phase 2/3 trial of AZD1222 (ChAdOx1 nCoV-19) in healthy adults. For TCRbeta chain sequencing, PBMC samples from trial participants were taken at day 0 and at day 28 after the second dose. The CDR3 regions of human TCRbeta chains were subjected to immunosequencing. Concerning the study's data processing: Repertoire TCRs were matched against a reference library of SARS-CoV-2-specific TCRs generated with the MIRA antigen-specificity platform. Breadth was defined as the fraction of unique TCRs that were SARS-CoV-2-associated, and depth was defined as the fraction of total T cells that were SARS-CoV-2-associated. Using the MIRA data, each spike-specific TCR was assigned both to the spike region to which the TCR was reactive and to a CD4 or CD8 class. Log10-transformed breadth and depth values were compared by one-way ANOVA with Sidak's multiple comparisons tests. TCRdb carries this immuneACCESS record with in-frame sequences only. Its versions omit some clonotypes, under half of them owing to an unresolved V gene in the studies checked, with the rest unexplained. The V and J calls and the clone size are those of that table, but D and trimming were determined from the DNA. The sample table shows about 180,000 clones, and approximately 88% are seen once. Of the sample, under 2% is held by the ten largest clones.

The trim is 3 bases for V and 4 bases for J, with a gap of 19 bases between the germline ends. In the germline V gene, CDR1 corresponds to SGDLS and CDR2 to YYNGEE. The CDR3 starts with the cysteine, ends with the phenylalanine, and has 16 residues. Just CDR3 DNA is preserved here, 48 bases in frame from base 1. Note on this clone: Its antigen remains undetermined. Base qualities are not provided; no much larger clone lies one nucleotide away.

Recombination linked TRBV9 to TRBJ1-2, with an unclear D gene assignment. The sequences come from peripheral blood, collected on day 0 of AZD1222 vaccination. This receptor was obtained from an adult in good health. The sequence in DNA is TGTGCCAGCAGCGCCTACCGGGGATCTTCGGTCTATGGCTACACCTTC. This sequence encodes CASSAYRGSSVYGYTF.